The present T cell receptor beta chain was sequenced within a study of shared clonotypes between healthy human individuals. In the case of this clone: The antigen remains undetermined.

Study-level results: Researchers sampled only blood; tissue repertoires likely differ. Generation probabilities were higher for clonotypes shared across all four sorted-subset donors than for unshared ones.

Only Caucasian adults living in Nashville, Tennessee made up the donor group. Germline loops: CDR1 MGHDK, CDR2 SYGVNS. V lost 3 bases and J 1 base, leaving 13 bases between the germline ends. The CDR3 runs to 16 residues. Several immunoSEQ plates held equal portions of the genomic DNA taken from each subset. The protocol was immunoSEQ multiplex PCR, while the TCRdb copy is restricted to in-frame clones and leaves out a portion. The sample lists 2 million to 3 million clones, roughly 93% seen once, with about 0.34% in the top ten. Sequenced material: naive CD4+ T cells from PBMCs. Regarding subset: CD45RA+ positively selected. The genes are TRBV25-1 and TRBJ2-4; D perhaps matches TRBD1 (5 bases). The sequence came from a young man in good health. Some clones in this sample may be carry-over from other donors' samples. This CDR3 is CASSDSTGSAKNIQYF. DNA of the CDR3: TGTGCCAGCAGTGATTCAACAGGCTCCGCCAAAAACATTCAGTACTTC.